Sequencing of this TCR beta chain was carried out in a study of blood T cell repertoires in COVID-19. About the study: The origin of the acute and convalescent COVID-19 samples was the United States, Italy and Spain. In each case, the material was cDNA or gDNA derived from T cells, B-cell-depleted T cells, or PBMCs.

Seattle patients were enrolled during active infection and followed longitudinally. As originally analysed: The authors estimated nucleated cell counts from reference gene primer amplification. Only in-frame clones appear in the TCRdb table, and some are missing; sequencing was by immunoSEQ multiplex PCR. V and J calls and clone size are those listed in that table; D and trimming were worked out from the DNA. The sample includes roughly 180,000 clones, 85% of them seen just once. The CDR3 has 14 amino acids. The V gene end was trimmed by 5 bases and the J gene end by 4 bases; junction bases not matched to a gene: 11. Per germline, CDR1 SQVTM and CDR2 ANQGSEA.

Material: peripheral blood. This sequence was found in a woman in her forties or fifties with COVID-19, enrolled during active disease. This chain links TRBV29-1 with TRBJ2-7; 7 bases align to TRBD2. The CDR3 DNA sequence: TGCAGCGTTAAGGCCGGGGGGTCAACTTACGAGCAGTACTTC. Its translation is CSVKAGGSTYEQYF.